A selection of T cell receptor beta chains follows, all from one sample in a study of blood T cell repertoires in COVID-19. The protocol was immunoSEQ multiplex PCR, while the TCRdb copy is restricted to in-frame clones and leaves out a portion. The repertoire holds under 250,000 clones, with around 90% as singletons. Sequenced sample: peripheral blood. Every receptor here comes from a man aged 55 to 70 who had recovered from COVID-19. Both conserved end residues are part of each CDR3. Each record gives: clone size, CDR3 length, J gene, D gene, V gene, CDR3 protein, CDR3 DNA. The D gene is left open where the match is weak. Clone size, where shown, is once, few, many, or a class for clones that have expanded.

>NA|15|TRBJ1-6|TRBD1|TRBV7-3
CASSLRGQGDSPLHF
TGTGCCAGCAGCTTACGTGGGCAGGGGGATTCACCCCTCCACTTT
>NA|15|TRBJ1-5|NA|TRBV7-2
CASSLVGGANQPQHF
TGTGCCAGCAGCTTAGTCGGGGGAGCCAATCAGCCCCAGCATTTT
>NA|13|TRBJ2-2|NA|TRBV5-5
CASSLIPTGELFF
TGTGCCAGCAGCTTGATCCCTACCGGGGAGCTGTTTTTT
>NA|11|TRBJ2-7|NA|TRBV7-9
CASSSSDEQYF
TGTGCCAGCAGCTCCTCCGACGAGCAGTACTTC
>many|14|TRBJ2-1|TRBD2|TRBV29-1
CSAHLAGPSGEQFF
TGCAGCGCCCACCTAGCGGGCCCATCCGGTGAGCAGTTCTTC
>NA|14|TRBJ2-7|NA|TRBV3-1/TRBV3-2
CASSDRTRSYEQYF
TGTGCCAGCAGCGATAGGACACGTTCCTACGAGCAGTACTTC
>NA|13|TRBJ1-1|NA|TRBV7-3
CASSSGMGTEAFF
TGTGCCAGCAGCTCAGGGATGGGCACTGAAGCTTTCTTT
>NA|15|TRBJ2-7|TRBD2|TRBV18
CASSATSGRTYEQYF
TGTGCCAGCTCAGCGACTAGCGGGAGGACCTACGAGCAGTACTTC
>NA|13|TRBJ1-4|NA|TRBV2
CASSDSLGEKLFF
TGTGCCAGCAGCGACAGTCTCGGCGAAAAACTGTTTTTT
>NA|13|TRBJ2-5|NA|TRBV27
CASTPRVGETQYF
TGTGCCAGCACCCCGAGGGTCGGAGAGACCCAGTACTTC
>NA|15|TRBJ2-7|NA|TRBV6-5
CASSYSGRGAYEQYF
TGTGCCAGCAGTTACTCCGGCAGGGGGGCCTACGAGCAGTACTTC
>NA|16|TRBJ2-2|TRBD1|TRBV4-2
CASSQEGTGNTGELFF
TGTGCCAGCAGCCAAGAGGGGACAGGGAACACCGGGGAGCTGTTTTTT
>NA|13|TRBJ1-6|NA|TRBV5-1
CASSFTTDSPLHF
TGCGCCAGCAGCTTCACTACTGATTCACCCCTCCACTTT
>NA|13|TRBJ1-1|TRBD1|TRBV11-2
CASNINRGVEAFF
TGTGCCAGCAATATCAACAGGGGCGTGGAAGCTTTCTTT
>once|13|TRBJ1-5|NA|TRBV6-5
CASEYPSNQPQHF
TGTGCCAGCGAGTACCCTAGCAATCAGCCCCAGCATTTT
>few|13|TRBJ2-7|TRBD2|TRBV3-1/TRBV3-2
CASSLRGAYEQYF
TGTGCCAGCAGCCTCCGGGGGGCCTACGAGCAGTACTTC
>NA|15|TRBJ2-1|TRBD2|TRBV6-4
CASSDRTSRTNEQFF
TGTGCCAGCAGTGATAGGACTAGTCGGACGAATGAGCAGTTCTTC
>NA|14|TRBJ2-7|NA|TRBV6-5
CASSYKAGPYEQYF
TGTGCCAGCAGTTACAAGGCAGGTCCCTACGAGCAGTACTTC
>few|16|TRBJ2-3|TRBD2|TRBV18
CASSPGTSGGADTQYF
TGTGCCAGCTCCCCCGGGACTAGCGGGGGGGCAGATACGCAGTATTTT
>NA|15|TRBJ1-3|NA|TRBV7-2
CASSWYRRGGNTIYF
TGTGCCAGCAGCTGGTACCGAAGGGGTGGAAACACCATATATTTT
>NA|14|TRBJ1-5|NA|TRBV7-3
CASSQRTTRQPQHF
TGTGCCAGCAGCCAGAGGACAACCCGTCAGCCCCAGCATTTT
>NA|12|TRBJ2-7|NA|TRBV7-2
CASTSQGYEQYF
TGTGCCAGCACTAGCCAGGGGTACGAGCAGTACTTC